The 13 T cell receptor beta chains below were found in one sample sequenced in a study of a mutant IDH1 vaccine in newly diagnosed glioma. Their target antigens are unknown. The method was immunoSEQ multiplex PCR; TCRdb's version includes in-frame clones alone and lacks a portion of them. The sample yields roughly 62,000 clones, 70% to 90% seen once. Time point reported: week 11, during vaccination. A 20-mer mutant IDH1 peptide at 300 ug was injected subcutaneously with topical imiquimod. Sequenced material: PBMCs, taken from a glioma patient whose treatment included an IDH1 peptide vaccine. The receptors come from a man aged 35 to 55 with glioma.

This chain joins TRBV5-1 and TRBJ2-1; 9 bases are a match to TRBD2. CDR3 size: 16 residues. Germline V gives CDR1 SGHRS, CDR2 YFSETQ. Trimming took 0 bases from V and 7 from J; bases not matched to a gene: 8. The CDR3 spells CASSLEYAGGLNEQFF. The CDR3 bases are TGCGCCAGCAGCTTGGAGTACGCGGGAGGGTTGAATGAGCAGTTCTTC.

The V and J genes are TRBV7-9 and TRBJ2-1; D may be TRBD1 (6 bases). The germline CDR1 and CDR2 sequences are SEHNR and FQNEAQ (reference sequence). V dropped 6 bases and J dropped 6 bases, with 21 bases sitting between them. The CDR3 length is 16 residues. The CDR3 reads CASSPIQGLKGNEQFF. The DNA for the CDR3 is TGTGCCAGCAGTCCAATCCAGGGGCTCAAGGGCAATGAGCAGTTCTTC.

The chain uses TRBV19 and TRBJ1-5; no clear D. The CDR3 is 13 residues long. The germline CDR1 and CDR2 sequences are LNHDA and SQIVND (reference sequence). With 5 bases removed from V and 0 bases from J, the gap between germline ends came to 5 bases. CDR3 DNA sequence: TGTGCCAGTAGTCCTAATAGCAATCAGCCCCAGCATTTT. It encodes CASSPNSNQPQHF.

The V and J genes are TRBV2 and TRBJ1-1; maybe TRBD1 (5 bases). The CDR3 totals 14 residues. Trimming cost V 3 bases and J 7 bases, with 15 bases left between them. The V gene's germline CDR1 is SNHLY and CDR2 FYNNEI. CDR3 bases: TGTGCCAGCAGTGACTCCAGGGTGGAGGTTGAAGCTTTCTTT. Protein sequence: CASSDSRVEVEAFF.

Only one count was recorded for this clone. V is TRBV4-2 and J is TRBJ1-2, with 8 bases lining up with TRBD1. Germline CDR1 and CDR2: LGHNA and YNFKEQ. The trim removed 1 base at V and 7 bases at J, leaving 14 bases unmatched. CDR3 size: 17 residues. Written as DNA, the CDR3 is TGTGCCAGCAGCCAAGTCCTGGACAGGGTATCGGGAGGTGGCTACACCTTC. Translated: CASSQVLDRVSGGGYTF.

This sequence joins TRBV6-6 and TRBJ1-1; 8 positions agree with TRBD1. Trimming at V came to 2 bases and at J to 11 bases, leaving 16 bases not matched to a gene. Germline V gives CDR1 MNHNY, CDR2 SVGAGI (reference sequence). The CDR3 is 16 amino acids. The CDR3 nucleotides read TGTGCCAGCAGTTACCGGGGCCGGGGCAGGGGGCGCTGGGCTTTCTTT. It codes for CASSYRGRGRGRWAFF.

This chain uses TRBV27 with TRBJ2-5; 7 bases fit TRBD1. The J segment lost 1 base and the V segment lost 6 bases, leaving 17 bases of the junction unmatched. The germline gives CDR1 MNHEY, CDR2 SMNVEV (reference sequence). The CDR3 spans 18 residues. The CDR3 nucleotides are TGTGCCAGCAGCTCTTTTCCGCGGACAGGCTTACGCCAAGAGACCCAGTACTTC. Translating gives CASSSFPRTGLRQETQYF.

This CDR3 is CASSMTGTYGYTF. The CDR3 DNA sequence: TGTGCCAGTAGTATGACAGGGACCTATGGCTACACCTTC. This rearrangement joins TRBV19 to TRBJ1-2, with TRBD1 matching 7 bases. CDR1 and CDR2 (germline): LNHDA, SQIVND (reference sequence). With 3 bases clipped from V and 4 bases from J, the junction kept 2 bases outside the gene matches. This CDR3 region has 13 residues.

This chain uses TRBV6-5 with TRBJ2-5, with 10 bases identical to TRBD1. The CDR3 has 14 residues. V lost 6 bases, J lost 4 bases, and 5 bases stayed unmatched. Per germline, CDR1 MNHEY and CDR2 SVGAGI. The CDR3 loop is CASRRDRGGETQYF. The CDR3, as DNA: TGTGCCAGCAGGAGGGACAGGGGAGGAGAGACCCAGTACTTC.

The rearrangement uses TRBV19 and TRBJ2-1; the D call may be TRBD1 or TRBD2 (5 bases each). Trimming took 2 bases from V and 6 from J, leaving 14 bases between them. The CDR3 runs 15 residues. Germline V gives CDR1 LNHDA, CDR2 SQIVND (reference sequence). In nucleotides, the CDR3 is TGTGCCAGTAGTATACGGGACCACAGACCCAATGAGCAGTTCTTC. As protein: CASSIRDHRPNEQFF. The variable domain in full, completed from reference TRBV19 and TRBJ2-1, reads DGGITQSPKYLFRKEGQNVTLSCEQNLNHDAMYWYRQDPGQGLRLIYYSQIVNDFQKGDIAEGYSVSREKKESFPLTVTSAQKNPTAFYLCASSIRDHRPNEQFFGPGTRLTVL.

The J gene is TRBJ1-2, the V gene TRBV30, with a tentative D call TRBD1 (5 bases). Germline CDR1 GTSNPN, CDR2 SVGIG (reference sequence). Trimming took off 7 bases at V and 6 bases at J, with 12 bases between the two ends. This CDR3 is built from 11 residues. CDR3 region: CASAGRDGYTF. CDR3 coding DNA: TGTGCCTCGGCAGGGCGAGATGGCTACACCTTC.

J is TRBJ1-1 and V is TRBV5-1, with D uncertain. CDR1 is SGHRS, CDR2 YFSETQ, per germline. The CDR3 is 14 residues long. Trimming shortened V by 4 bases and J by 2 bases, and 12 bases separated the two germline ends. CDR3 region: CASSPRTQNTEAFF. CDR3 DNA: TGCGCCAGCAGCCCAAGGACCCAAAACACTGAAGCTTTCTTT.

The V and J genes are TRBV14 and TRBJ1-3; D not certain. This CDR3 is 16 amino acids long. V lost 4 bases and J lost 1, with 14 bases in between. The germline gives CDR1 SGHDN, CDR2 FVKESK. The CDR3 bases are TGTGCCAGCAGCCGGGAGGACCCAGAATCTGGAAACACCATATATTTT. It yields the protein CASSREDPESGNTIYF.